These 8 T cell receptor beta chains originate from one sample sequenced in a study of blood T cell repertoires in COVID-19 (dated by TCRdb to the early 2020s). Library preparation used the immunoSEQ multiplex PCR assay. As stored in TCRdb, this immuneACCESS dataset retains in-frame rearrangements with V and J assigned. A fraction of the clones does not appear; measured against another copy, unresolved V genes explain less than half of the discrepancy, and the remainder lacks a known reason. The sample data list around 330,000 clones, and 85% to 90% of these were observed just once. The top ten constitute approximately 4% of the sample. Sequencing input: peripheral blood. The receptors originated from a woman aged 45-59 years with active or convalescent COVID-19.

The rearrangement uses TRBV9 and TRBJ1-2, with no clear D. V was pared by 6 bases and J by 0 bases, with 12 bases between. This CDR3 comprises 14 residues. The germline gives CDR1 SGDLS, CDR2 YYNGEE. In DNA form, the CDR3 reads TGTGCCAGCAACCCAGGCCAGACTAACTATGGCTACACCTTC. Translation: CASNPGQTNYGYTF. The full variable domain, its missing parts supplied by reference TRBV9 and TRBJ1-2, is DSGVTQTPKHLITATGQRVTLRCSPRSGDLSVYWYQQSLDQGLQFLIQYYNGEERAKGNILERFSAQQFPDLHSELNLSSLELGDSALYFCASNPGQTNYGYTFGSGTRLTVV.

The V call is TRBV30, the J call TRBJ2-1; 7 nucleotides agree with TRBD2. The germline CDR1 and CDR2 sequences are GTSNPN and SVGIG (reference sequence). V gave up 5 bases and J gave up 2 bases; unmatched junction bases: 3. The CDR3 extends over 13 amino acids. The CDR3 DNA follows: TGTGCCTGGGAGCTAGCGGCCTACAATGAGCAGTTCTTC. Amino acids: CAWELAAYNEQFF.

The chain recombines TRBV7-9 with TRBJ2-7; TRBD1 agrees at 10 bases. Germline values: CDR1 SEHNR, CDR2 FQNEAQ (reference sequence). The CDR3 is 18 residues long. V gave up 5 bases and J gave up 2 bases; unmatched junction bases: 15. The DNA of the CDR3 is TGTGCCAGCAGCCCGCCACGACCGAGACAGGGGGCCACCTACGAGCAGTACTTC. This gives the protein CASSPPRPRQGATYEQYF.

The chain has TRBV4-2 and TRBJ2-7; 8 bases map to TRBD1. V trimming: 4 bases; J trimming: 7 bases; junction bases outside the gene matches: 12. CDR1 is LGHNA and CDR2 is YNFKEQ in the germline V gene. The CDR3 sequence is 15 residues long. For the CDR3, the DNA is TGTGCCAGCAGCCCCCGGGCAGGGGGCGCGTGGGAGCAGTACTTC. Translation: CASSPRAGGAWEQYF.

The rearrangement uses TRBV6-2 or TRBV6-3 and TRBJ2-4, with D tentatively TRBD1 (6 bases). The CDR3 is made up of 19 amino acids. The V gene's germline CDR1 is MNHEY and CDR2 SVGEGT. V was trimmed by 5 bases and J by 0 bases, leaving 23 bases between them. The CDR3 DNA reads as TGTGCCAGCAGTCGGACTCGACCCACAGGGCGGACAGCCAAAAACATTCAGTACTTC. Translation: CASSRTRPTGRTAKNIQYF.

The V and J genes are TRBV30 and TRBJ2-1, with TRBD1 identical over 9 bases. Germline CDR1 and CDR2: GTSNPN and SVGIG (reference sequence). V was pared by 8 bases and J by 9 bases, with 11 bases of the junction left unmatched. This CDR3 is built from 13 residues. DNA of the CDR3: TGTGCCAGAGGAGGGACAGGGTCAACTGAGCAGTTCTTC. Protein: CARGGTGSTEQFF. The full variable domain, completed using reference TRBV30 and TRBJ2-1, is SQTIHQWPATLVQPVGSPLSLECTVEGTSNPNLYWYRQAAGRGLQLLFYSVGIGQISSEVPQNLSASRPQDRQFILSSKKLLLSDSGFYLCARGGTGSTEQFFGPGTRLTVL.

The chain has TRBV6-5 and TRBJ2-7; 7 nucleotides line up with TRBD1. Unmatched junction bases numbered 3, after V lost 4 bases and J lost 3 bases. The CDR3 is 13 residues long. CDR1 MNHEY and CDR2 SVGAGI come from the germline V gene. CDR3 protein: CASSWGQYYEQYF. CDR3 sequence (DNA): TGTGCCAGCAGTTGGGGACAGTACTACGAGCAGTACTTC.

The chain carries TRBV7-2 and TRBJ1-4; D possibly corresponds to TRBD1 (6 bases). The V gene lost 4 bases and the J gene lost 3 bases, with 9 bases spanning the gap. CDR3 length: 14 residues. Germline lookup yields CDR1 SGHTA and CDR2 FQGNSA. CDR3 in amino acids: CASSYDRPNEKLFF. The CDR3 bases are TGTGCCAGCAGCTACGACAGGCCTAATGAAAAACTGTTTTTT.